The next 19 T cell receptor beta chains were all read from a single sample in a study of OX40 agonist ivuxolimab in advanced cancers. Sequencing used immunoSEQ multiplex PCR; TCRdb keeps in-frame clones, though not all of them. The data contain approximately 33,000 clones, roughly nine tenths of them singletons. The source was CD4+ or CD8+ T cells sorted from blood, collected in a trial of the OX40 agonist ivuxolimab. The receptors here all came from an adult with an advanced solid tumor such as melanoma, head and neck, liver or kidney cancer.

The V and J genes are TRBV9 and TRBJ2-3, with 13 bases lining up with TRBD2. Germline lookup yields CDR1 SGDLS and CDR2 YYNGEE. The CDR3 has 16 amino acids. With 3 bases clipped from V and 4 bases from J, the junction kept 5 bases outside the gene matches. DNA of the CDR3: TGTGCCAGCAGCGCCGGACTAGCGGGAGTTGCAGATACGCAGTATTTT. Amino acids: CASSAGLAGVADTQYF.

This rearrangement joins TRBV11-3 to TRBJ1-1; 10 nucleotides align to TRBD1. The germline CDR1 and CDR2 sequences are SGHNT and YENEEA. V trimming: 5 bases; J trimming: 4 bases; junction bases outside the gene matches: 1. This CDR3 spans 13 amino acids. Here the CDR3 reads CASSRTGGTEAFF. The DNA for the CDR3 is TGTGCCAGCAGCAGGACAGGGGGCACTGAAGCTTTCTTT.

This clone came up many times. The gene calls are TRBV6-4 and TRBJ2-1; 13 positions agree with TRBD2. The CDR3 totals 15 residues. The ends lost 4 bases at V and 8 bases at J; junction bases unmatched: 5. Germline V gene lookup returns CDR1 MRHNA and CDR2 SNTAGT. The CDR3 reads CASSGGTSGNDEQFF. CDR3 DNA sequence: TGTGCCAGCAGTGGAGGGACTAGCGGGAACGATGAGCAGTTCTTC.

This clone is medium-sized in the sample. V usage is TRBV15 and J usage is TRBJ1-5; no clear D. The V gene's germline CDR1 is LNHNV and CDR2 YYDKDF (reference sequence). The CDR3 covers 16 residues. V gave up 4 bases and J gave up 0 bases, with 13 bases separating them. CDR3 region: CATSTNRGYSNQPQHF. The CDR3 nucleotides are TGTGCCACCAGCACCAACCGGGGATATAGCAATCAGCCCCAGCATTTT.

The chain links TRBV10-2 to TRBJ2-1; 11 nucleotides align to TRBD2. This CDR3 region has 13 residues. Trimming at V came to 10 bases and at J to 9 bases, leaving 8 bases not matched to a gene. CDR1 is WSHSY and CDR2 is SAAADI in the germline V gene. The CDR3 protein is CAISLAGVSEQFF. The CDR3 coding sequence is TGCGCCATCTCACTAGCGGGAGTGTCTGAGCAGTTCTTC.

CDR3 sequence (DNA): TGTGCCAGCAGTTTAAGGACTGAAGCTTTCTTT. It translates to CASSLRTEAFF. The chain employs TRBV28 and TRBJ1-1; D call uncertain. Looked up from germline, CDR1 is MDHEN and CDR2 is SYDVKM. This CDR3 has 11 amino acids. Trimming took 2 bases from V and 5 from J, leaving 3 bases between them.

CDR3 residues: CASSQGGLYEKLFF. In DNA, the CDR3 is TGCGCCAGCAGCCAAGGGGGGTTATATGAAAAACTGTTTTTT. This chain connects TRBV4-1 to TRBJ1-4; D might be TRBD1 (5 bases). This CDR3 has 14 residues. Trimming took 1 base from V and 6 from J, leaving 9 bases between them. Germline CDR1 is MGHRA and CDR2 is YSYEKL.

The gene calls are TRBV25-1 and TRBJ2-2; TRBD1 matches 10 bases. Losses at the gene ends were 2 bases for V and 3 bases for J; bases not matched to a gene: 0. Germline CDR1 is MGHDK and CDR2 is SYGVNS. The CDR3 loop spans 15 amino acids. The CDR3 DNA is TGTGCCAGCAGTGAAGGGACAGGGGACACCGGGGAGCTGTTTTTT. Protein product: CASSEGTGDTGELFF.

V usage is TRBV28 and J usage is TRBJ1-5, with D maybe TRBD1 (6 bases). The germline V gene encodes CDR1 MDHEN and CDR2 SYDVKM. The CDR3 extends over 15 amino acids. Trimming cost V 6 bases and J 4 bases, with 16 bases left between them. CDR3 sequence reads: CASSQVRTVNQPQHF. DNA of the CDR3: TGTGCCAGCAGCCAAGTCAGGACAGTAAATCAGCCCCAGCATTTT.

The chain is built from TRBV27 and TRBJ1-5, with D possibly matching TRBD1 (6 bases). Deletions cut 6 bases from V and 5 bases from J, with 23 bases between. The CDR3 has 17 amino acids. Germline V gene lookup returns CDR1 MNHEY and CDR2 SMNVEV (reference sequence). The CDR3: CASSLGSGGGLYQPQHF. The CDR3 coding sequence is TGTGCCAGCAGCCTGGGGAGCGGGGGCGGCCTCTATCAGCCCCAGCATTTT.

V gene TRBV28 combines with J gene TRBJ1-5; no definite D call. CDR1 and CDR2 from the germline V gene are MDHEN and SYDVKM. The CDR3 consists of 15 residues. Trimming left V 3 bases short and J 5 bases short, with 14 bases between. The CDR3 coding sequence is TGTGCCAGCAGTTTCGTGCAGGAGTCCGATCAGCCCCAGCATTTT. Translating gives CASSFVQESDQPQHF.

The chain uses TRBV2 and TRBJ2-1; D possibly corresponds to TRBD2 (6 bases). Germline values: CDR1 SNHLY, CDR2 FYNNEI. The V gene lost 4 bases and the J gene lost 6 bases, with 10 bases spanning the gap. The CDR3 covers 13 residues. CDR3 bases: TGTGCCAGCAGTGGGGACTCCACCAATGAGCAGTTCTTC. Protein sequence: CASSGDSTNEQFF.

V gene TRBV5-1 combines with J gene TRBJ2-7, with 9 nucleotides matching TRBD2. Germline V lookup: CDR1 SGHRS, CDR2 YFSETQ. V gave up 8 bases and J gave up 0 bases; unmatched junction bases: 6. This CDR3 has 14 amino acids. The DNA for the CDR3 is TGCGCCAGTAAGTGGACTAGCGACTCCTACGAGCAGTACTTC. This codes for CASKWTSDSYEQYF. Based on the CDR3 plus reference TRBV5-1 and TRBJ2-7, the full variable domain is KAGVTQTPRYLIKTRGQQVTLSCSPISGHRSVSWYQQTPGQGLQFLFEYFSETQRNKGNFPGRFSGRQFSNSRSEMNVSTLELGDSALYLCASKWTSDSYEQYFGPGTRLTVT.

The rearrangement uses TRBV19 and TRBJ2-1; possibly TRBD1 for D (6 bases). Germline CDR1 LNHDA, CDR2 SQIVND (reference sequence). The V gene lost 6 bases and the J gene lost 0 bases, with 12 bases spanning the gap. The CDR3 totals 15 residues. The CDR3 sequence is CASRGEDSSYNEQFF. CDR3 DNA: TGTGCCAGTAGGGGAGAGGACAGCTCCTACAATGAGCAGTTCTTC.

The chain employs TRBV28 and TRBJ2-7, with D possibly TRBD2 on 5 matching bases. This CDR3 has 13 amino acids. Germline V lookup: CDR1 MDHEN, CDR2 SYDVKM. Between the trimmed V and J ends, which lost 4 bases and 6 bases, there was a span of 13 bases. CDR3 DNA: TGTGCCAGCAGTTGGCGGGTCTCCGGCGAGCAGTACTTC. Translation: CASSWRVSGEQYF.

The CDR3 DNA follows: TGTGCTAGTGGTTTGGGTACTAACAATGAGCAGTTCTTC. This encodes CASGLGTNNEQFF. This rearrangement joins TRBV12-5 to TRBJ2-1; D unresolved. The V and J ends lost 1 base and 5 bases respectively, with 6 bases between them. This CDR3 comprises 13 residues. Per germline, CDR1 LGHNT and CDR2 FRNRAP. The entire variable domain, with the rest obtained from reference TRBV12-5 and TRBJ2-1, is as follows: DARVTQTPRHKVTEMGQEVTMRCQPILGHNTVFWYRQTMMQGLELLAYFRNRAPLDDSGMPKDRFSAEMPDATLATLKIQPSEPRDSAVYFCASGLGTNNEQFFGPGTRLTVL.

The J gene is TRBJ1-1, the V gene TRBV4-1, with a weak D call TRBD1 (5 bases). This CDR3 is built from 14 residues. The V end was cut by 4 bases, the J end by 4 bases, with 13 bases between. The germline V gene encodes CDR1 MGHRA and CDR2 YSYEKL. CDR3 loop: CASSRPGGITEAFF. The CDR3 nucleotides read TGCGCCAGCAGCCGTCCCGGGGGAATCACTGAAGCTTTCTTT.

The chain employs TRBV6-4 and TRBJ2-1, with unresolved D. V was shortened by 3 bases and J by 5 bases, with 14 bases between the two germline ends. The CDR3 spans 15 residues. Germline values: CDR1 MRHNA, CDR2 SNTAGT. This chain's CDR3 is CASSEGSAPNNEQFF. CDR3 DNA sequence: TGTGCCAGCAGTGAGGGATCGGCCCCCAACAATGAGCAGTTCTTC.

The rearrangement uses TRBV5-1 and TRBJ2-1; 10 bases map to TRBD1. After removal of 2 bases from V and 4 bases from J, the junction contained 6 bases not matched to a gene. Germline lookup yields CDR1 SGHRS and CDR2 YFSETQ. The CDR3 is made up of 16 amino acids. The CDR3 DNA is TGCGCCAGCAGCTTTACCGGGACAGGGGCGTACAATGAGCAGTTCTTC. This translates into CASSFTGTGAYNEQFF.